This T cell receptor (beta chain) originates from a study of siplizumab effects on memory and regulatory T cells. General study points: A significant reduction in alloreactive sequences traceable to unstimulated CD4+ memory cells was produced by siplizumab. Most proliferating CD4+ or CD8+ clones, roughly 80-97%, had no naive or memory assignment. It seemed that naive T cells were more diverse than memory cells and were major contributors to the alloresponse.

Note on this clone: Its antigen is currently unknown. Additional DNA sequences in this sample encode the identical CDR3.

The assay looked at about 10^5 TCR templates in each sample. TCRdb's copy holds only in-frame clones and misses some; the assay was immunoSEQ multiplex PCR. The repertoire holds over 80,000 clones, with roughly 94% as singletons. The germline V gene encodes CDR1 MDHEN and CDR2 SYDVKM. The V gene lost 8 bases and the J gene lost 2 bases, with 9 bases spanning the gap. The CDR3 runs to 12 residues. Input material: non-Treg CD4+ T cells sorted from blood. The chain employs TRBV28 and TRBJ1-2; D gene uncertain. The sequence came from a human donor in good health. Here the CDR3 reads CASSTGNYGYTF. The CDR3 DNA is TGTGCCAGCTCAACCGGGAACTATGGCTACACCTTC.